The rows below give T cell receptor beta chains drawn from one sample of a study of blood T cell repertoires in COVID-19. TCRdb keeps only in-frame clones here, not all; method: immunoSEQ multiplex PCR. The data hold about 270,000 clones, with about 89% observed a single time. Sequenced input: peripheral blood. The receptors stem from a man in his forties with active or convalescent COVID-19. Both conserved end residues are part of each CDR3. D genes are given only for firm matches. Some rows mark clone size as missing; the rest say once, few, many or name a class of expanded clone.

>once|TRBV5-1|-|16|TRBJ2-5
TGCGCCAGCAGCTTGAGGGGGGGCCCCGTCGGGGAGACCCAGTACTTC
CASSLRGGPVGETQYF
>-|TRBV7-2|-|14|TRBJ2-1
TGTGCCAGCAGCTTAGGAGTGCTAGGAAATGAGCAGTTCTTC
CASSLGVLGNEQFF
>once|TRBV27|-|16|TRBJ1-1
TGTGCCAGCAGTTCCCCCATGACAGGTTGGGGGACTGAAGCTTTCTTT
CASSSPMTGWGTEAFF
>-|TRBV9|-|14|TRBJ1-3
TGTGCCAGCAGCCCCCCCGCACAGGGAAACACCATATATTTT
CASSPPAQGNTIYF
>-|TRBV7-6|-|15|TRBJ2-1
TGTGCCAGCAGCCCTGACAGTTCTTCCTACAATGAGCAGTTCTTC
CASSPDSSSYNEQFF
>-|TRBV28|-|12|TRBJ1-1
TGTGCCAGCAGTTTTAGGAGCCCTGAAGCTTTCTTT
CASSFRSPEAFF
>-|TRBV7-3|-|16|TRBJ2-7
TGTGCCAGCAGCCCTTGGGGGGGCAGGGGCGAGTACGAGCAGTACTTC
CASSPWGGRGEYEQYF
>-|TRBV5-1|TRBD1|15|TRBJ2-7
TGCGCCAGCAGCCTCCTTTGGACAGGGAACTACGAGCAGTACTTC
CASSLLWTGNYEQYF
>once|TRBV9|-|15|TRBJ2-7
TGTGCCAGCAGCGTAGCAGGACAGAGCTCCTACGAGCAGTACTTC
CASSVAGQSSYEQYF
>-|TRBV3-1/TRBV3-2|TRBD1|14|TRBJ1-2
TGTGCCAGCGGACAGGGTGGGATAAACTATGGCTACACCTTC
CASGQGGINYGYTF
>-|TRBV7-9|-|13|TRBJ1-4
TGTGCCAGCAGCTTAGGACAGGTTGAAAAACTGTTTTTT
CASSLGQVEKLFF
>-|TRBV5-1|-|13|TRBJ2-1
TGCGCCAGTCAACTAGGGTCCTACAATGAGCAGTTCTTC
CASQLGSYNEQFF
>once|TRBV25-1|-|13|TRBJ1-1
TGTGCCAGCAGTGAGCAGGAGAACACTGAAGCTTTCTTT
CASSEQENTEAFF
>-|TRBV6-1|TRBD1|16|TRBJ1-3
TGTGCCAGCAGTGAACTAGACAGGGGAGCAGGAAACACCATATATTTT
CASSELDRGAGNTIYF
>-|TRBV6-5|TRBD2|16|TRBJ2-2
TGTGCCAGCAGTTACTCGGGACTAGCATCCGCCGGGGAGCTGTTTTTT
CASSYSGLASAGELFF
>-|TRBV23-1|-|15|TRBJ1-1
TGCGCCAGCAGTCAATCGGAGGTAATGAACACTGAAGCTTTCTTT
CASSQSEVMNTEAFF
>-|TRBV11-2|-|13|TRBJ1-1
TGTGCCAGCAGCTTCTCAGGGAACACTGAAGCTTTCTTT
CASSFSGNTEAFF
>-|TRBV9|-|15|TRBJ2-1
TGTGCCAGCAGCGTCGGGGTCTCCTCCTACAATGAGCAGTTCTTC
CASSVGVSSYNEQFF
>-|TRBV12-3/TRBV12-4|-|13|TRBJ2-7
TGTGCCAGCAGTTTGGAGGACTCCTACGAGCAGTACTTC
CASSLEDSYEQYF
>-|TRBV7-2|TRBD1|15|TRBJ1-2
TGTGCCAGCAGCCCTACGGGACAGCCTTTCTATGGCTACACCTTC
CASSPTGQPFYGYTF
>-|TRBV24-1|TRBD2|14|TRBJ2-1
TGTGCCACCAGTGAAGCGGGGGGCTACAATGAGCAGTTCTTC
CATSEAGGYNEQFF
>-|TRBV7-2|-|14|TRBJ1-2
TGTGCCAGCAGATCCGGGACGACAGGTTGGGGCTACACCTTC
CASRSGTTGWGYTF
>-|TRBV24-1|TRBD2|14|TRBJ2-7
TGTGCCACCAGTGACGTGGTCGCGGGAGCCGAGCAGTACTTC
CATSDVVAGAEQYF
>once|TRBV7-9|TRBD1|15|TRBJ2-3
TGTGCCAGCAGCTTAGACAGGGGCAGCACAGATACGCAGTATTTT
CASSLDRGSTDTQYF
>-|TRBV14|-|17|TRBJ2-7
TGTGCCAGCAGCCGGACCTGGGCGGGGGCAGGATCCTACGAGCAGTACTTC
CASSRTWAGAGSYEQYF
>-|TRBV2|-|14|TRBJ1-6
TGTGCCAGCAGTGGGGGAGGAGATAATTCACCCCTCCACTTT
CASSGGGDNSPLHF
>few|TRBV19|TRBD1|14|TRBJ1-2
TGTGCCAGTAGCACAGACAGGGGGCTCTATGGCTACACCTTC
CASSTDRGLYGYTF
>few|TRBV11-2|TRBD1|15|TRBJ1-2
TGTGCCAGCGGGTGGCAAACAGGGGTCCGGGACGGCTACACCTTC
CASGWQTGVRDGYTF
>-|TRBV6-5|-|12|TRBJ2-5
TGTGCCAGCAGGTCCTCCAGAGAGACCCAGTACTTC
CASRSSRETQYF
>-|TRBV5-1|TRBD1|16|TRBJ2-2
TGCGCCAGCAGCTTGGGACAGGGGGCTGGAACCGGGGAGCTGTTTTTT
CASSLGQGAGTGELFF
>few|TRBV4-1|TRBD1|15|TRBJ2-7
TGCGCCAGCAGCCAAGAGGGGACAGCCTCCTACGAGCAGTACTTC
CASSQEGTASYEQYF
>-|TRBV9|-|13|TRBJ2-1
TGTGCCAGCAGCTACGGAGTCCAGATGGAGCAGTTCTTC
CASSYGVQMEQFF
>-|TRBV6-4|-|12|TRBJ2-2
TGTGCCAGCAGTAACAGGACCGGGGAGCTGTTTTTT
CASSNRTGELFF
>-|TRBV19|TRBD2|15|TRBJ2-1
TGTGCCAGTATTAGGACTAGCGGATCTTACAATGAGCAGTTCTTC
CASIRTSGSYNEQFF
>-|TRBV11-3|-|13|TRBJ1-1
TGTGCCAGCAGCTTAGCGGCAGGGTCTGAAGCTTTCTTT
CASSLAAGSEAFF
>-|TRBV2|-|12|TRBJ2-7
TGTGCCAGCAGTGGGGGAGGCTACGAGCAGTACTTC
CASSGGGYEQYF
>few|TRBV5-1|TRBD1|16|TRBJ2-2
TGCGCCAGCAGCCGGACAGGCAAAGCGAACACCGGGGAGCTGTTTTTT
CASSRTGKANTGELFF
>-|TRBV19|-|14|TRBJ2-7
TGTGCCAGTAGATCGGACAGGGAGGGCTACGAGCAGTACTTC
CASRSDREGYEQYF
>-|TRBV12-3/TRBV12-4|-|12|TRBJ2-1
TGTGCCAGCAGTTTTATCACGGATGAGCAGTTCTTC
CASSFITDEQFF
>once|TRBV28|-|11|TRBJ1-5
TGTGCCATTTCCGGGGGGCAGGCCCAGCATTTT
CAISGGQAQHF
>-|TRBV12-3/TRBV12-4|TRBD1|13|TRBJ1-5
TGTGCCAGCAGAGGACAGGGTAATCAGCCCCAGCATTTT
CASRGQGNQPQHF
>-|TRBV3-1/TRBV3-2|-|14|TRBJ2-2
TGTGCCAGCAGCCACCAGGGACATCCCGGGGAGCTGTTTTTT
CASSHQGHPGELFF
>-|TRBV5-8|-|15|TRBJ2-6
TGTGCCAGCAGCTGGCGGGGCGGTGGGGCCAACGTCCTGACTTTC
CASSWRGGGANVLTF
>-|TRBV30|TRBD2|13|TRBJ2-7
TGTGCCTGGACCAGCGGGGGCGTCTACGAGCAGTACTTC
CAWTSGGVYEQYF
>medium-sized|TRBV12-5|TRBD2|16|TRBJ2-3
TGTGCTAGTGGTTTGACCCTAGCGGGTAGCACAGATACGCAGTATTTT
CASGLTLAGSTDTQYF
>few|TRBV5-8|-|11|TRBJ1-5
TGTGCCAGCAGCTGGGGGGGCCCCCAGCATTTT
CASSWGGPQHF
>-|TRBV19|-|13|TRBJ2-7
TGTGCCAGTAGTAGGGAGGAAACCTACGAGCAGTACTTC
CASSREETYEQYF
>-|TRBV4-1|TRBD2|17|TRBJ2-7
TGCGCCAGCAGCCAAGATCCCTTAAGCGGGAGAGAGGGCGAGCAGTACTTC
CASSQDPLSGREGEQYF
>-|TRBV28|-|13|TRBJ1-4
TGTGCCAGCAGTTTGGAGGTACGCGAAAAACTGTTTTTT
CASSLEVREKLFF
>-|TRBV29-1|TRBD2|16|TRBJ2-7
TGCAGCGTTGAAAGCGGCGAAGCGGGAGGGCTCGACGAGCAGTACTTC
CSVESGEAGGLDEQYF
>-|TRBV2|-|12|TRBJ1-5
TGTGCCAGCCGGCGGGAAGCTCAGCCCCAGCATTTT
CASRREAQPQHF